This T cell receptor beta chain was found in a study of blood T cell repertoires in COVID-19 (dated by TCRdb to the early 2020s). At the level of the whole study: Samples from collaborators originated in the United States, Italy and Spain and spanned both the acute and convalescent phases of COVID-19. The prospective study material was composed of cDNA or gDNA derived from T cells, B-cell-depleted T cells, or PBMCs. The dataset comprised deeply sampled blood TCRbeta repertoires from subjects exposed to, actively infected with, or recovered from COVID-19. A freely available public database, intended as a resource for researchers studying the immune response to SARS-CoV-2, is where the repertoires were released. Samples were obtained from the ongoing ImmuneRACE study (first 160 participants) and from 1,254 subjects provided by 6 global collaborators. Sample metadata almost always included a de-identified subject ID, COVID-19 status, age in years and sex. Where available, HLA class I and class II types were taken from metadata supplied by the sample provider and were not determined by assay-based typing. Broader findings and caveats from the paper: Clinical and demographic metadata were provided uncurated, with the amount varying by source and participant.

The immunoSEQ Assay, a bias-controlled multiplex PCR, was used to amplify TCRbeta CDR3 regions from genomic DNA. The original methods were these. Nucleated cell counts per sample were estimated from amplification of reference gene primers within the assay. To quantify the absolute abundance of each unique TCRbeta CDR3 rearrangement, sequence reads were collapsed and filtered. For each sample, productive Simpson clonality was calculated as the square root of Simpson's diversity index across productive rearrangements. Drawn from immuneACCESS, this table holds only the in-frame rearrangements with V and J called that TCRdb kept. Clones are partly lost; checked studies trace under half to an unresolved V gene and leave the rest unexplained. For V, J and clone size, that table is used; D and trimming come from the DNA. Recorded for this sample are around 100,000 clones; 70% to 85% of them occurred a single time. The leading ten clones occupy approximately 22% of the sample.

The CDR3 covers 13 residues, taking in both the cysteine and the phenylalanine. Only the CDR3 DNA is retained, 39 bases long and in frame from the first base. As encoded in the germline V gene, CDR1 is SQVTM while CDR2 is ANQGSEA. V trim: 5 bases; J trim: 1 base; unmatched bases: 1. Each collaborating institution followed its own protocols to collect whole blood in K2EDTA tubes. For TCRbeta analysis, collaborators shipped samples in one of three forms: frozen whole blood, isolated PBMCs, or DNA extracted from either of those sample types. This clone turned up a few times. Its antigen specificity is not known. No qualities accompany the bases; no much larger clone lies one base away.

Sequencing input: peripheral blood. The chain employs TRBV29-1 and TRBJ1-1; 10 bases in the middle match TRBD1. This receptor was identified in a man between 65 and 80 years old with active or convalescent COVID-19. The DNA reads TGCAGCGTTCGGACAGGGGGGAACACTGAAGCTTTCTTT. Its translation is CSVRTGGNTEAFF. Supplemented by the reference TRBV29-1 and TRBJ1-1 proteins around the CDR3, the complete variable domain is SAVISQKPSRDICQRGTSLTIQCQVDSQVTMMFWYRQQPGQSLTLIATANQGSEATYESGFVIDKFPISRPNLTFSTLTVSNMSPEDSSIYLCSVRTGGNTEAFFGQGTRLTVV.